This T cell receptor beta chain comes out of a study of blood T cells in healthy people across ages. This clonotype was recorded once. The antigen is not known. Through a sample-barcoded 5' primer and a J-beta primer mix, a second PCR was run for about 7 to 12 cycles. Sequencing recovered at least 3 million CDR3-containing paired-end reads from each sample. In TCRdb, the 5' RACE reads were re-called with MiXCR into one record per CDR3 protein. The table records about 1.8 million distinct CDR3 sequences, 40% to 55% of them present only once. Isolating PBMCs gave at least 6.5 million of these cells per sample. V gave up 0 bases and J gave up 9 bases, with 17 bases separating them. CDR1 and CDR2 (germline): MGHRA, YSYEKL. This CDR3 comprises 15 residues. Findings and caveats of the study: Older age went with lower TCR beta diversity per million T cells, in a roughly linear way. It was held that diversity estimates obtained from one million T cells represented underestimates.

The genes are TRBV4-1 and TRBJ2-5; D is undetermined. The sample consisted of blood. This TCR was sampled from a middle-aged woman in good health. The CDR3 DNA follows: TGCGCCAGCAGCCAAGATCCAGACGGTTTAGTGGCCCAGTACTTC. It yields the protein CASSQDPDGLVAQYF.